This TCR beta chain was retrieved from a study of blood T cell repertoires in COVID-19. V was clipped by 8 bases and J by 1 base; unmatched bases: 9. The CDR3 contains 15 residues. Germline loops: CDR1 LNHDA, CDR2 SQIVND (reference sequence). The protocol was immunoSEQ multiplex PCR, while the TCRdb copy is restricted to in-frame clones and leaves out a portion. The sample lists 55,000 to 90,000 clones, 70% to 90% occurring once. The source is a human donor in a cohort sampled during active COVID-19. Sequencing was performed on peripheral blood. The chain is built from TRBV19 and TRBJ2-5; 8 positions agree with TRBD2. CDR3 amino acids: CASGSITSGQETQYF. CDR3 nucleotides: TGTGCCAGTGGGTCTATAACTAGCGGCCAAGAGACCCAGTACTTC.